The entry below describes one TCR beta chain. The table lists this clone with a count of one. Its recognized antigen is unknown. Base qualities were left out, and no much larger clone turns up one base away. Genomic DNA was extracted with the Qiagen DNeasy kit from unsorted PBMCs and from negatively selected CD4+ and CD8+ fractions. TCR beta CDR3 regions were subjected to amplification by immunoSEQ multiplex PCR with primers that anneal to V and J segments. Amplification bias was minimized using a synthetic immune receptor repertoire, and residual bias was removed computationally after sequencing. In the authors' own workflow: Custom Python scripts were used to quantify repertoire diversity as the Shannon entropy index. Unsorted, CD4+ and CD8+ repertoires were examined separately, except in combined analyses, for which CD4+ and CD8+ sequences were merged in silico. Clonal expansion was defined as a frequency increase of at least 2-fold after treatment compared with C1D1, and clones undetected at baseline were assigned a pseudocount of 0.5. Singleton clones were defined as clones with 0 or 1 copy at C1D1, and non-singleton clones were defined as clones with 2 or more copies. Clones expanded in unsorted samples were labelled as CD4+, CD8+ or unknown by matching protein sequences in sorted samples from the same patient. Wilcoxon tests on paired samples were used to test diversity changes from C1D1 to C4D1. TCRdb provides this immuneACCESS table in a form limited to in-frame rearrangements. Some clones are lacking; in checked studies, under half of them reflect an unresolved V gene, and why the rest are absent is not known. Clone size and the V and J calls come from that table; the DNA yielded D and trimming. Across this sample there are 13,000 or so clones, with about 79% seen only once. Of the sample, 0.8% to 1% falls within the top ten clones.

The time point label, read with the paper, signifies: cycle 4 day 1 (C4D1), after less than seven weeks of nivolumab. Relapse after autologous stem cell transplantation had occurred in all trial patients, and cohorts A, B and C were distinguished by prior brentuximab vedotin exposure. CD4+ T cells were purified from thawed PBMCs by magnetic negative selection with a Miltenyi CD4+ T cell isolation kit. The trial cohort included 55 to 65 patients with relapsed/refractory classical Hodgkin lymphoma, and each patient had a best overall response of complete response, partial response or progressive disease. Single-agent nivolumab was administered to trial patients in the multi-cohort phase II CheckMate 205 trial. An independent review committee assessed best overall response using the 2007 International Working Group response criteria. Trial PBMCs were collected just before the start of nivolumab (C1D1) and during therapy at cycle 2 day 1 and cycle 4 day 1. Peripheral blood was collected in 8 mL Vacutainer Cell Preparation Tubes, from which PBMCs were isolated by centrifugation and then cryopreserved. Purified CD4+ and CD8+ fractions were prepared only for cases with an additional available PBMC sample. On LS columns in a quadroMACS separator, the magnetically labelled cells were depleted, and the flow-through was collected as the purified fraction.

These data originate in a study of PD-1 blockade in classical Hodgkin lymphoma (dated by TCRdb to 2019 to 2021). In the study overall: Nivolumab dosing was 3 mg/kg intravenously every 2 weeks, continuing until either disease progression or unacceptable toxicity. The study used TCR beta sequencing and CyTOF to define a peripheral blood immune signature of response to PD-1 blockade in classical Hodgkin lymphoma. The paper's findings and limits, for the study overall: Trial patients with a complete response had baseline diversity similar to that of newly diagnosed patients, while partial responders and progressors had significantly lower diversity. The study was limited to a single clinical trial cohort, and causes of repertoire differences, possibly disease activity or prior therapy, remained undefined. CD4+ but not CD8+ TCR diversity rose significantly by C4D1 (p=0.0027 vs p=0.16), most apparent in complete responders (p=0.02). Lower diversity was observed in patients in whom nivolumab was started less than 1 year after ASCT, and these patients were excluded from later analyses so that confounding by immune reconstitution would be avoided. Baseline TCR diversity was reported as lower in newly diagnosed patients than in healthy donors, and lower still in relapsed/refractory patients.

The sample here was CD4+ T cells from blood, taken before the fourth cycle of nivolumab. The TCR originated in a human donor with classical Hodgkin lymphoma.

The DNA sequence is TGTGCCAGCAGGTTGACACTCGCAAACTCTGGAAACACCATATATTTT. It translates to CASRLTLANSGNTIYF. The receptor chain draws on TRBV5-6 and TRBJ1-3, with the identity of the D gene unclear. The CDR3 runs 16 residues from the cysteine to the phenylalanine. Only the CDR3 DNA stays, 48 bases, in frame from base 1. The V end loses 5 bases and the J end loses 0 bases, and a stretch of 15 bases separates them. CDR1 and CDR2 are read off the germline V gene as SGHDT and YYEEEE.